These 2 T cell receptor beta chains share one sample of origin, sequenced in a study of T cell changes during pregnancy in multiple sclerosis. The table came from immunoSEQ multiplex PCR; TCRdb's copy has only in-frame clones and leaves some out. Found here are 85,000 to 100,000 clones, 85% to 95% of them singletons; the top ten hold approximately 2.6%. Sequenced here: peripheral blood, sampled in the first trimester of pregnancy. Every receptor here comes from a female donor with multiple sclerosis, enrolled in a pregnancy study.

CDR3: CASSLAPQGSYNEQFF. Here the CDR3 DNA reads TGCGCCAGCAGCTTGGCCCCGCAGGGCTCCTACAATGAGCAGTTCTTC. The rearrangement uses TRBV5-1 and TRBJ2-1; D perhaps matches TRBD1 (5 bases). Trimming pared 0 bases from V and 0 bases from J, leaving 10 bases between. Per germline, CDR1 SGHRS and CDR2 YFSETQ. The CDR3 runs 16 residues.

This sequence joins TRBV29-1 and TRBJ2-1; TRBD2 matches at 8 bases. V was clipped by 2 bases and J by 4 bases; unmatched bases: 7. The CDR3 totals 15 residues. CDR1 and CDR2 (germline): SQVTM, ANQGSEA. CDR3 region: CSVEWSGRGYNEQFF. Written as DNA, the CDR3 is TGCAGCGTTGAATGGAGCGGGAGAGGATACAATGAGCAGTTCTTC.